This is a list of T cell receptor beta chains from one sample in a study of control samples from healthy donors and cancer patients. The table came from immunoSEQ multiplex PCR; TCRdb's copy has only in-frame clones and leaves some out. This sample's table reports 150,000 to 200,000 clones. The sample consisted of blood. The receptors here all came from a woman in her 30s in good health. The CDR3 runs from the conserved cysteine through the conserved F or W. The order of the fields is V gene, D gene, J gene, CDR3 length, CDR3 DNA, CDR3 protein. D genes are given only for firm matches.

TRBV7-9	NA	TRBJ2-4	13	TGTGCCAGCAGCTTAGGGCGCAAAAACATTCAGTACTTC	CASSLGRKNIQYF
TRBV27	NA	TRBJ1-1	14	TGTGCCAGCCGATCGGAGACAGGGAACACTGAAGCTTTCTTT	CASRSETGNTEAFF
TRBV5-1	TRBD1	TRBJ2-2	15	TGCGCCAGCAGCTTTACAGGGGGAGAAACCGGGGAGCTGTTTTTT	CASSFTGGETGELFF
TRBV3-1/TRBV3-2	NA	TRBJ2-2	13	TGTGCCAGCAGCCAAGACGGGACCGGGGAGCTGTTTTTT	CASSQDGTGELFF
TRBV10-1	NA	TRBJ1-2	12	TGCGCCAGCAGTGAGGGAGGGACTGGCTACACCTTC	CASSEGGTGYTF
TRBV15	NA	TRBJ1-4	15	TGTGCCACCAGCAGAGATAGGGACGGTAATGAAAAACTGTTTTTT	CATSRDRDGNEKLFF
TRBV10-3	NA	TRBJ2-5	14	TGTGCCATCAGTGACCGTGAGTCGTTGGAGACCCAGTACTTC	CAISDRESLETQYF
TRBV15	NA	TRBJ2-7	15	TGTGCCACCAGCAGAGCTACTACTACGGCCTACGAGCAGTACTTC	CATSRATTTAYEQYF
TRBV5-6	TRBD1	TRBJ1-3	12	TGTGCCAGCAGGGACAGGGGAAACACCATATATTTT	CASRDRGNTIYF
TRBV27	NA	TRBJ2-1	11	TGTGCCAGCCGGGGGCGGCTGGAGCAGTTCTTC	CASRGRLEQFF
TRBV19	NA	TRBJ2-3	14	TGTGCCAGTAGTATGGTGGGGGGCACAGATACGCAGTATTTT	CASSMVGGTDTQYF
TRBV12-3/TRBV12-4	TRBD1	TRBJ1-6	12	TGTGCCAGCAGTCTTCTACAGGGGCTCCTCCACTTT	CASSLLQGLLHF
TRBV15	TRBD1	TRBJ1-1	11	TGTGCCACCGGACAGGTCGGAGAAGCTTTCTTT	CATGQVGEAFF
TRBV10-3	TRBD1	TRBJ1-2	15	TGTGCCATCAGTGAGACCGGGACAGGCGCCTATGGCTACACCTTC	CAISETGTGAYGYTF
TRBV2	NA	TRBJ2-2	15	TGTGCCAGCAGCGCCAGGGTACGGGGCACCGGGGAGCTGTTTTTT	CASSARVRGTGELFF
TRBV5-1	TRBD1	TRBJ1-1	14	TGCGCCAGCAGCTGGGACAGGCAATACACTGAAGCTTTCTTT	CASSWDRQYTEAFF
TRBV20-1	NA	TRBJ1-2	11	TGCAGTGCTCTTGACCTTTATGGCTACACCTTC	CSALDLYGYTF
TRBV7-9	NA	TRBJ1-5	13	TGTGCCAGCAGCTCCGACCTCAATCAGCCCCAGCATTTT	CASSSDLNQPQHF
TRBV7-9	NA	TRBJ2-7	13	TGTGCCAGCAGCCATGGGGGGTTATACGAGCAGTACTTC	CASSHGGLYEQYF
TRBV5-4	NA	TRBJ1-2	14	TGTGCCAGCAGCCTCTCGGGGCCGGAGAAGGGCTACACCTTC	CASSLSGPEKGYTF
TRBV5-1	NA	TRBJ1-3	14	TGCGCCAGCAGCTTGGACGGGTCCGTAAACACCATATATTTT	CASSLDGSVNTIYF
TRBV27	NA	TRBJ1-1	13	TGTGCCAGCAGTTCTAGGGAAAACACTGAAGCTTTCTTT	CASSSRENTEAFF
TRBV19	NA	TRBJ2-7	14	TGTGCCACCAAGAGGGGTTATGGGGGCGACGAGCAGTACTTC	CATKRGYGGDEQYF
TRBV2	NA	TRBJ1-4	15	TGTGCCAGCAGTGCCAGGACAGCTTCAAATGAAAAACTGTTTTTT	CASSARTASNEKLFF
TRBV5-4	NA	TRBJ2-7	16	TGTGCCAGCAGCCGATGGGGCATATCCACTTCCTACGAGCAGTACTTC	CASSRWGISTSYEQYF
TRBV7-9	TRBD1	TRBJ2-2	16	TGTGCCAGCAGCTCCGGGACAGGGTCGGACACCGGGGAGCTGTTTTTT	CASSSGTGSDTGELFF
TRBV24-1	TRBD1	TRBJ1-2	17	TGTGCCACCAGTGCCGGACCCCAGGACAGGGCTATCAACGGCTACACCTTC	CATSAGPQDRAINGYTF
TRBV6-6	NA	TRBJ1-1	14	TGTGCCAGCATTCAACAGGGTCCGGACACTGAAGCTTTCTTT	CASIQQGPDTEAFF
TRBV6-9	TRBD1	TRBJ2-5	18	TGTGCCAGCAGCCATGGGGGTGAACGGACAGGGGTACAAGAGACCCAGTACTTC	CASSHGGERTGVQETQYF